Each of the 18 T cell receptor beta chains below was sequenced from the same sample in a study of a mutant IDH1 vaccine in newly diagnosed glioma. Time point of the sample: week 23, last vaccination. It was 300 ug of mutant IDH1 20-mer peptide that made up each vaccine dose, given with topical imiquimod. Some clones are missing from TCRdb's copy, which holds only in-frame ones; the method was immunoSEQ multiplex PCR. The repertoire has 88,000 or so clones, 75% to 85% of them found once; the top ten carry around 2%. These receptors lack a known antigen. The starting material was PBMCs, obtained from a glioma patient whose treatment included an IDH1 peptide vaccine. The receptors stem from a man under 40 with glioma. Some clones in this sample may be carry-over from other donors' samples.

This clone was picked up one time. The V and J genes are TRBV19 and TRBJ2-3; 10 positions match TRBD1. Unmatched junction bases numbered 9, after V lost 6 bases and J lost 15 bases. Germline CDR1 reads LNHDA; CDR2 reads SQIVND (reference sequence). CDR3 size: 12 residues. The CDR3 DNA reads as TGTGCCAGTAGAAGTACCGGGACAGGGGTATATTTT. Translating gives CASRSTGTGVYF. The full variable domain, with the rest looked up from reference TRBV19 and TRBJ2-3, is DGGITQSPKYLFRKEGQNVTLSCEQNLNHDAMYWYRQDPGQGLRLIYYSQIVNDFQKGDIAEGYSVSREKKESFPLTVTSAQKNPTAFYLCASRSTGTGVYFGPGTRLTVL.

The V call is TRBV27, the J call TRBJ2-3; a weak D match, TRBD1 (5 bases). The CDR3 runs 15 residues. Trimming left V 4 bases short and J 2 bases short, with 13 bases between. CDR1 is MNHEY and CDR2 is SMNVEV in the germline V gene (reference sequence). In DNA form, the CDR3 reads TGTGCCAGCAGTTCCAGACAGAGACACACAGATACGCAGTATTTT. Protein product: CASSSRQRHTDTQYF.

This clone was seen only a few times. The CDR3 region is CATHTGNQPQHF. The CDR3 bases are TGTGCCACACACACGGGCAATCAGCCCCAGCATTTT. This chain uses TRBV6-5 with TRBJ1-5, with D unresolved. This CDR3 spans 12 amino acids. CDR1 and CDR2 (germline): MNHEY, SVGAGI. The V gene lost 10 bases and the J gene lost 2 bases, with 9 bases spanning the gap.

The gene calls are TRBV4-2 and TRBJ1-1; TRBD1 agrees at 7 bases. Unmatched junction bases numbered 1, after V lost 1 base and J lost 8 bases. The CDR3 is 12 amino acids. The germline V gene has CDR1 LGHNA and CDR2 YNFKEQ. CDR3 sequence reads: CASSQATGEAFF. In DNA, the CDR3 is TGTGCCAGCAGCCAAGCGACAGGGGAAGCTTTCTTT.

The V gene is TRBV6-6, the J gene TRBJ1-1, with D possibly being TRBD1 (5 bases). This CDR3 has 15 residues. Germline V CDR1 and CDR2: MNHNY, SVGAGI (reference sequence). V was trimmed by 0 bases and J by 0 bases, leaving 8 bases between them. CDR3 in DNA: TGTGCCAGCAGTTACTCGGAGGGGATGAACACTGAAGCTTTCTTT. It is translated as CASSYSEGMNTEAFF.

This clone turned up a few times. J is TRBJ1-2 and V is TRBV9; a possible D gene is TRBD1 (6 bases). With 2 bases removed from V and 1 base from J, the gap between germline ends came to 15 bases. The CDR3 extends over 16 amino acids. Germline V gives CDR1 SGDLS, CDR2 YYNGEE. The CDR3 loop reads CASSVDSLGFNYGYTF. DNA of the CDR3: TGTGCCAGCAGCGTGGACAGCCTGGGGTTTAACTATGGCTACACCTTC.

The V and J genes are TRBV12-2 and TRBJ2-7; TRBD1 is the table's D call, not checked against the DNA. TRBV12-2 is a listed pseudogene. The CDR3 spans 16 residues. The CDR3 spells CASRLGGQGTTYEQYF. CDR3 in DNA: TGTGCAAGTCGCTTAGGGGGACAGGGTACCACCTACGAGCAGTACTTC.

The table lists this clone with a few counts. The same CDR3 arises from other DNA sequences in this sample as well. The chain employs TRBV25-1 and TRBJ1-5, with a tentative D call TRBD1 (5 bases). V gave up 2 bases and J gave up 4 bases, with 9 bases separating them. Germline V gene lookup returns CDR1 MGHDK and CDR2 SYGVNS. This CDR3 has 14 amino acids. The CDR3 bases are TGTGCCAGCAGTGAAGGGGGGGTTAATCAGCCCCAGCATTTT. Translation: CASSEGGVNQPQHF.

The chain couples TRBV10-2 to TRBJ2-1; TRBD1 is a possible D gene (5 bases). The germline CDR1 and CDR2 sequences are WSHSY and SAAADI. V lost 6 bases, J lost 8 bases, and 11 bases lay in between. The CDR3 sequence is 12 residues long. As DNA, the CDR3 is TGCGCCAGCAGCTTACAGGTCGATGAGCAGTTCTTC. Its translation: CASSLQVDEQFF.

The table lists this clone with a count of one. The V call is TRBV7-2, the J call TRBJ2-3, with 8 nucleotides matching TRBD2. CDR3 length equals 16 residues. J lost 2 bases, V lost 5 bases, and 9 bases had no gene match. In germline, CDR1 is SGHTA, CDR2 FQGNSA. In nucleotides, the CDR3 is TGTGCCAGCAGCCCCCCTCAGCGGGGGCCCACAGATACGCAGTATTTT. Amino acids: CASSPPQRGPTDTQYF.

J is TRBJ2-5 and V is TRBV18; 8 bases are shared with TRBD2. J lost 5 bases, V lost 3 bases, and 11 bases had no gene match. Germline loops: CDR1 KGHSH, CDR2 LQKENI. The CDR3 runs to 16 residues. The CDR3: CASSPLPGLGSETQYF. CDR3 coding DNA: TGTGCCAGCTCACCTCTACCGGGACTAGGGAGCGAGACCCAGTACTTC.

DNA of the CDR3: TGCGCCAGCAGCTCGGGAGGGCTCCCCAGCAGGGAGACCCAGTACTTC. Translation gives CASSSGGLPSRETQYF. The chain uses TRBV5-1 and TRBJ2-5; TRBD2 matches 8 bases. Germline CDR1 reads SGHRS; CDR2 reads YFSETQ. This CDR3 has 16 residues. After removal of 3 bases from V and 5 bases from J, the junction contained 12 bases not matched to a gene.

The V and J genes are TRBV7-2 and TRBJ1-5; the D gene is possibly TRBD1 (5 bases). This CDR3 comprises 13 residues. Per the germline V gene, CDR1 is SGHTA and CDR2 is FQGNSA. V was trimmed by 1 base and J by 11 bases, leaving 12 bases between them. The CDR3 sequence: CASSLEGYSAQHF. The DNA of the CDR3 is TGTGCCAGCAGCTTAGAGGGGTACTCAGCCCAGCATTTT.

The chain links TRBV5-1 to TRBJ1-4, with D possibly being TRBD1 (5 bases). V was trimmed by 5 bases and J by 7 bases, leaving 9 bases between them. CDR1 SGHRS and CDR2 YFSETQ come from the germline V gene. The CDR3 length is 12 residues. The CDR3 loop is CASSKDTEKLFF. CDR3 in DNA: TGCGCCAGCAGTAAGGACACTGAAAAACTGTTTTTT.

The chain has TRBV6-6 and TRBJ1-1; D is possibly TRBD1 (5 bases). This CDR3 is built from 14 residues. The ends were cut back, 0 bases at V and 5 bases at J, with 10 bases in the middle. CDR1 is MNHNY, CDR2 SVGAGI, per germline (reference sequence). The CDR3 nucleotides read TGTGCCAGCAGTTACTCCAGGGAGAGTACTGAAGCTTTCTTT. Amino acid sequence: CASSYSRESTEAFF.

V and J are TRBV5-5 and TRBJ2-5; D is uncertain. The CDR3 has 14 amino acids. CDR1 and CDR2 from the germline V gene are SGHKS and YYEKEE (reference sequence). V dropped 4 bases and J dropped 1 base, with 11 bases sitting between them. The CDR3 DNA follows: TGTGCCAGCAGCCCGGGCGGCGGCCAAGAGACCCAGTACTTC. Translation: CASSPGGGQETQYF.

This sequence joins TRBV7-3 and TRBJ2-5; 11 bases map to TRBD1. This CDR3 is built from 16 residues. Germline assignment: CDR1 SGHTA and CDR2 FQGTGA. Trimming removed 5 bases from V and 5 bases from J; junction bases left unmatched: 10. Here the CDR3 DNA reads TGTGCCAGCAGCATCAACGGACAGGGGGCAGGGGAGACCCAGTACTTC. Translation gives CASSINGQGAGETQYF.

This clone appeared a few times. This chain connects TRBV28 to TRBJ1-5; D is unclear. The length of the CDR3 is 13 residues. V was shortened by 8 bases and J by 3 bases, with 11 bases between the two germline ends. From germline, CDR1 is MDHEN and CDR2 SYDVKM. In DNA form, the CDR3 reads TGTGCCAGCCTGAGGTTCCACAATCAGCCCCAGCATTTT. This gives the protein CASLRFHNQPQHF.